This T cell receptor beta chain stems from a study of blood T cell repertoires in COVID-19. Sequenced by immunoSEQ multiplex PCR; TCRdb stores in-frame clones only, minus some. The sample has about 230,000 clones, around 80% seen once. The V and J ends lost 4 bases and 5 bases, in that order; junction bases with no gene match: 9. Germline V lookup: CDR1 KGHDR, CDR2 SFDVKD. The CDR3 contains 16 residues. This chain uses TRBV24-1 with TRBJ2-5, with 10 bases that match TRBD2. Specimen: peripheral blood. This sequence was found in a man aged 35 to 55 with active or convalescent COVID-19. CDR3 DNA sequence: TGTGCCACCAGTGAGCCCGCTAGCGGGAGAAGGGAGACCCAGTACTTC. Protein product: CATSEPASGRRETQYF.